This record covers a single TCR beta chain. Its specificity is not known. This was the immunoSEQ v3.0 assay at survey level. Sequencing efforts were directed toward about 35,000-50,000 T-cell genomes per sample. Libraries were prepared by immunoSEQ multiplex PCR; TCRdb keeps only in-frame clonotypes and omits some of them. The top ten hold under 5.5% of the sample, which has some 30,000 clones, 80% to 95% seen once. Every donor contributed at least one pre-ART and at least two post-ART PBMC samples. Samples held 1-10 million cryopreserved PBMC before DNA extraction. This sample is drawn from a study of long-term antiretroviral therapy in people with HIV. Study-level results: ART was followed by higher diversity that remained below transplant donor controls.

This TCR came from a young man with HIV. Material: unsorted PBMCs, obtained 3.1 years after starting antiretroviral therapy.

Here the CDR3 DNA reads TGTGCCAGCTCACCCTCGGGACCGTTAGCGGGTCGAACCTACGAGCAGTACTTC. This gives the protein CASSPSGPLAGRTYEQYF. The chain uses TRBV18 and TRBJ2-7, with TRBD2 identical over 7 bases. The junction had 16 bases not matched to a gene; V was cut back by 3 bases and J by 2 bases. From germline, CDR1 is KGHSH and CDR2 LQKENI. This CDR3 comprises 18 residues.